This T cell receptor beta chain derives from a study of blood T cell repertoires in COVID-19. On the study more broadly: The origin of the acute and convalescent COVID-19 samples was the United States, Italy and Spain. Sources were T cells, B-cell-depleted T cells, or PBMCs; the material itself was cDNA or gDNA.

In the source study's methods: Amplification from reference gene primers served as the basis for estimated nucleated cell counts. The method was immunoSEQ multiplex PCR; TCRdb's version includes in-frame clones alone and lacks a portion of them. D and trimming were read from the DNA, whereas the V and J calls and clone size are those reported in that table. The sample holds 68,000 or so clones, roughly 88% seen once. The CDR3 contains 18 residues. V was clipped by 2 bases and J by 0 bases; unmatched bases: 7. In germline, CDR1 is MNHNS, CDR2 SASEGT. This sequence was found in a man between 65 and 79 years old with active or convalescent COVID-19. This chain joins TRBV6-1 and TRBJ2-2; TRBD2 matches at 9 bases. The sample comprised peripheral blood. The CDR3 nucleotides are TGTGCCAGCAGTGAATATCCTAGCGGGACCGCGAACACCGGGGAGCTGTTTTTT. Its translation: CASSEYPSGTANTGELFF.